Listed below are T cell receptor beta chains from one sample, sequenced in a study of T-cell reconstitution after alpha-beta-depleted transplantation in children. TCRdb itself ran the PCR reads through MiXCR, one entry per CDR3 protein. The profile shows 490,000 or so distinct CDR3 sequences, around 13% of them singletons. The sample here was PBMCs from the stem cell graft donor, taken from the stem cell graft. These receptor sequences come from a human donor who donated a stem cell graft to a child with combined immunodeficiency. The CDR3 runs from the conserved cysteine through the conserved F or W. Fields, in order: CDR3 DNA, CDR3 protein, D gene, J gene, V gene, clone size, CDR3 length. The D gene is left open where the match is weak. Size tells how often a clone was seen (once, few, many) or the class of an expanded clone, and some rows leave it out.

TGTGCCAGCAGCTTAAGGGGGCCTAGCGTTTCCTACAATGAGCAGTTCTTC CASSLRGPSVSYNEQFF NA TRBJ2-1 TRBV7-2 many 17
TGTGCCAGCAGCCCCCCGGCGCTGGGGTGGAGCACAGATACGCAGTATTTT CASSPPALGWSTDTQYF NA TRBJ2-3 TRBV7-9 few 17
TGTGCCAGCAGCATTAGACTAGGCAGTACGCAGTATTTT CASSIRLGSTQYF NA TRBJ2-3 TRBV5-4 NA 13
TGTGCCAGCAGCCGGGCGGGGTGGGATGAGCAGTTCTTC CASSRAGWDEQFF NA TRBJ2-1 TRBV7-9 NA 13
TGTGCCAGCAGCGCCCAGACGGAGCCAGATACGCAGTATTTT CASSAQTEPDTQYF NA TRBJ2-3 TRBV9 many 14
TGTGCCACCAGTGAGCCGTCCGGGACAGGGGGCTATGAGCAGTTCTTC CATSEPSGTGGYEQFF TRBD1 TRBJ2-1 TRBV24-1 NA 16
TGTGCCAGCAGCTTAATCCGCGTTGTCGGAAATAATTCACCCCTCCACTTT CASSLIRVVGNNSPLHF NA TRBJ1-6 TRBV7-2 NA 17
TGTGCCAGCAGTCACGGACAGGGAAACACTGAAGCTTTCTTT CASSHGQGNTEAFF TRBD1 TRBJ1-1 TRBV12-3/TRBV12-4 few 14
TGTGCCAGCAGTTTTCGGGAGGGGACCCTTAGCGAGCAGTACTTC CASSFREGTLSEQYF TRBD2 TRBJ2-7 TRBV12-3/TRBV12-4 many 15
TGTGCCAGCACCCAGAGGCGGACCTCTGGGGCCAACGTCCTGACTTTC CASTQRRTSGANVLTF NA TRBJ2-6 TRBV12-3/TRBV12-4 few 16
TGCAGCGTTGTGGGGTTACCGGGACCTCGTGAAGAGACCCAGTACTTC CSVVGLPGPREETQYF NA TRBJ2-5 TRBV29-1 few 16
TGCAGTGCAACAGGGGGAGGTAGCGGGGGGGTCTCCTACAATGAGCAGTTCTTC CSATGGGSGGVSYNEQFF TRBD2 TRBJ2-1 TRBV20-1 few 18
TGTGCCAGCAGCGTCGAACCGGGTACGCAGTATTTT CASSVEPGTQYF NA TRBJ2-3 TRBV9 NA 12